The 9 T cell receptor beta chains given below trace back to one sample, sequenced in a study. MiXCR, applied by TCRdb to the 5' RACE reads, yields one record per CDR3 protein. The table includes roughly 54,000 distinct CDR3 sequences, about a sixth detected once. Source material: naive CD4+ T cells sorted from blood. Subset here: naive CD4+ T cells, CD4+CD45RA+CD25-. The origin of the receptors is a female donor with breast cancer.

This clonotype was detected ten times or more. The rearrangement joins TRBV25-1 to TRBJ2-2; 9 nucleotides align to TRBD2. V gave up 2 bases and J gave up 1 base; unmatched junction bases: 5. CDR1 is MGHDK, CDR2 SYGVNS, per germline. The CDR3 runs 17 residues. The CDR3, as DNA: TGTGCCAGCAGTGAAGGTAGCGGGAGAGGGAACACCGGGGAGCTGTTTTTT. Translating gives CASSEGSGRGNTGELFF.

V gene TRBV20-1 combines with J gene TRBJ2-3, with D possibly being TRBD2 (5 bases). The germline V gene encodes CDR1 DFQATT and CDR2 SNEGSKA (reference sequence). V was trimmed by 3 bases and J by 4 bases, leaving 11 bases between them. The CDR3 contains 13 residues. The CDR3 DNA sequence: TGCAGTGCTAGTCTGGTGAGGGCAGATACGCAGTATTTT. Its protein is CSASLVRADTQYF.

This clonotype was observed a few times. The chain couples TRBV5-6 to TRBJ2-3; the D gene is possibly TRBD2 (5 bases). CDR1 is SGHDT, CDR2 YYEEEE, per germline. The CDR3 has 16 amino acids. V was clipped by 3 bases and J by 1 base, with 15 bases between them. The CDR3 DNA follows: TGTGCCAGCAGCTCGAGGCGGGTTGTGGGCACAGATACGCAGTATTTT. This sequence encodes CASSSRRVVGTDTQYF.

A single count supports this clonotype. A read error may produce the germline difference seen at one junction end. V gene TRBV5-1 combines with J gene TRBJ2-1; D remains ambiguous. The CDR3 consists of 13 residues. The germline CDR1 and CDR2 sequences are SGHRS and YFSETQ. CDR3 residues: CASSLEPYDEQCF. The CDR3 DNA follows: TGCGCCAGCAGCTTGGAACCATACGATGAGCAGTGCTTC. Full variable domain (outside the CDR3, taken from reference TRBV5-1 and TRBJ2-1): KAGVTQTPRYLIKTRGQQVTLSCSPISGHRSVSWYQQTPGQGLQFLFEYFSETQRNKGNFPGRFSGRQFSNSRSEMNVSTLELGDSALYLCASSLEPYDEQCFGPGTRLTVL.

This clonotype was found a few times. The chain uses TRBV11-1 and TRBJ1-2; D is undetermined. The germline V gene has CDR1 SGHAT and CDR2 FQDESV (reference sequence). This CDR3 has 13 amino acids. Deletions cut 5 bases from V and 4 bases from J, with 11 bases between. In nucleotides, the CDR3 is TGTGCCAGCAGCCCCCTCGGCAGCTATGGCTACACCTTC. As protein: CASSPLGSYGYTF.

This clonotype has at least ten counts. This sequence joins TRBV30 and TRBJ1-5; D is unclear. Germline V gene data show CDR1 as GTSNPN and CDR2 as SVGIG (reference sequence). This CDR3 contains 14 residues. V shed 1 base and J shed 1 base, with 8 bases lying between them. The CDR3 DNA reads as TGTGCCTGGAGTGATATGAAGAGCAATCAGCCCCAGCATTTT. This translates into CAWSDMKSNQPQHF.

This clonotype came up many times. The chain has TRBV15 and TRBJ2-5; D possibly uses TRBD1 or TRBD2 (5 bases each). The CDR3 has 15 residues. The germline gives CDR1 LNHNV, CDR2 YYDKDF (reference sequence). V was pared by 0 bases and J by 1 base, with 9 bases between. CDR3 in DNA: TGTGCCACCAGCAGAGATCGGGACGTCCAAGAGACCCAGTACTTC. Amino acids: CATSRDRDVQETQYF. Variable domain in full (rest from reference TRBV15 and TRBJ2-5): DAMVIQNPRYQVTQFGKPVTLSCSQTLNHNVMYWYQQKSSQAPKLLFHYYDKDFNNEADTPDNFQSRRPNTSFCFLDIRSPGLGDTAMYLCATSRDRDVQETQYFGPGTRLLVL.

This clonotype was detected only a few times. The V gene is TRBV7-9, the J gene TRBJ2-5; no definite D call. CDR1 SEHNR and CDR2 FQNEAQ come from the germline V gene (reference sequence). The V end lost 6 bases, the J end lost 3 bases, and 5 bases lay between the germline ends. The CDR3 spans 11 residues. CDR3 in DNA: TGTGCCAGCAGTACGAAAGAGACCCAGTACTTC. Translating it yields CASSTKETQYF. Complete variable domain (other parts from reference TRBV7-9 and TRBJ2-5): DTGVSQNPRHKITKRGQNVTFRCDPISEHNRLYWYRQTLGQGPEFLTYFQNEAQLEKSRLLSDRFSAERPKGSFSTLEIQRTEQGDSAMYLCASSTKETQYFGPGTRLLVL.

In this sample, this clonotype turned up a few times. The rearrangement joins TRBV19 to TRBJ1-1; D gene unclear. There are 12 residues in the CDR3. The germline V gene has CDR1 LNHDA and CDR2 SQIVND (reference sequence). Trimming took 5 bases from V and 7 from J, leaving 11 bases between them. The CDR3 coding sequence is TGTGCCAGTAGTGAGGAGGGATTTGAAGCTTTCTTT. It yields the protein CASSEEGFEAFF.